The rows below give T cell receptor beta chains drawn from one sample of a study of blood T cell repertoires in COVID-19. TCRdb keeps only in-frame clones here, not all; method: immunoSEQ multiplex PCR. The sample carries approximately 220,000 clones, approximately 84% recorded once. Sequenced input: peripheral blood. The receptors here all came from a man over 45 who had recovered from COVID-19. The CDR3 runs from the conserved cysteine through the conserved F or W. Fields, in order: V gene, clone size, D gene, J gene, CDR3 DNA, CDR3 protein. A D gene is named only where the DNA matches it firmly. A clone size is listed for some rows: how often the clone was seen (once, few, many), or a class if it is expanded.

>TRBV5-4|few|TRBD2|TRBJ2-7
TGTGCCAGCAGCCGGGGACTAGCGCCCTACGAGCAGTACTTC
CASSRGLAPYEQYF
>TRBV3-1/TRBV3-2|-|TRBD2|TRBJ2-7
TGTGCCAGCAGCCAGGAAACTAGCGGGTCCTCCTACGAGCAGTACTTC
CASSQETSGSSYEQYF
>TRBV6-1|-|TRBD1|TRBJ1-5
TGTGCCAGCAGTGAGAAGACAGGGGGCTGGGACAATCAGCCCCAGCATTTT
CASSEKTGGWDNQPQHF
>TRBV28|-|-|TRBJ2-1
TGTGCCAGCAGTCAGGGGGGTAGCTCCTACAATGAGCAGTTCTTC
CASSQGGSSYNEQFF
>TRBV28|-|-|TRBJ2-7
TGTGCCAGCAGCCCCCTTCCTCCGCGCGGGGAGCAGTACTTC
CASSPLPPRGEQYF
>TRBV18|-|-|TRBJ2-1
TGTGCCACCCTTGGGCCCGAGTCCGATGAGCAGTTCTTC
CATLGPESDEQFF
>TRBV14|-|-|TRBJ2-2
TGTGCCAGCAGCGCCCAACTAGTGTTACACGGCGGGGAGCTGTTTTTT
CASSAQLVLHGGELFF
>TRBV5-5|-|TRBD1|TRBJ2-7
TGTGCCAGCAGCTCGGGACAGGGGGCCTCCTACGAGCAGTACTTC
CASSSGQGASYEQYF
>TRBV28|-|-|TRBJ1-5
TGTGCCAGCAGTCCCGACAATCTCAATAGCAATCAGCCCCAGCATTTT
CASSPDNLNSNQPQHF
>TRBV3-1/TRBV3-2|once|-|TRBJ1-5
TGTGCCAGCAGCTCCCTTGATCAGCCCCAGCATTTT
CASSSLDQPQHF
>TRBV18|-|TRBD2|TRBJ2-3
TGTGCCAGCTCTCCGTTGGCTAGCGGAGGAGTGGCAGATACGCAGTATTTT
CASSPLASGGVADTQYF
>TRBV29-1|-|-|TRBJ2-7
TGCAGCGTCCCGAGGGTCGATTCCTACGAGCAGTACTTC
CSVPRVDSYEQYF
>TRBV19|few|TRBD1|TRBJ1-1
TGTGCCAGTAGTACCCGGGACAGGGGTGCTTTCTTT
CASSTRDRGAFF
>TRBV28|-|-|TRBJ1-5
TGTGCCAGCAGTTCCGGTGATCGGGTTCAGCCCCAGCATTTT
CASSSGDRVQPQHF
>TRBV6-5|-|-|TRBJ2-7
TGTGCCATCTCTCTCCGGGCCGCAGGGTACGAGCAGTACTTC
CAISLRAAGYEQYF
>TRBV28|-|-|TRBJ2-3
TGTGCCAGCAGACAGAAAGCGGGCCCCACAGATACGCAGTATTTT
CASRQKAGPTDTQYF
>TRBV9|-|-|TRBJ2-2
TGTGCCAGCAGCGTTCCTACCGGGGAGCTGTTTTTT
CASSVPTGELFF
>TRBV7-2|once|-|TRBJ2-1
TGTGCCAGCAGCTTAATGGCGGAGCTCTCCTACAATGAGCAGTTCTTC
CASSLMAELSYNEQFF
>TRBV5-1|-|-|TRBJ2-3
TGCGCCAGCAGCTTGGAGAAGGGGACAGATACGCAGTATTTT
CASSLEKGTDTQYF
>TRBV28|few|-|TRBJ1-6
TGTGCCAGCAGCGCTGACTACATTTCACCCCTCCACTTT
CASSADYISPLHF
>TRBV24-1|-|TRBD2|TRBJ2-3
TGTGCCACCAGTGATACCGGGACTAGCGGGAGGGATACGCAGTATTTT
CATSDTGTSGRDTQYF
>TRBV18|-|-|TRBJ2-5
TGTGCCAGCTCCCCTGGGCTAGCGGAGACCCAGTACTTC
CASSPGLAETQYF
>TRBV29-1|-|TRBD2|TRBJ2-7
TGCAGCGTTGATTCTAGCGGGATAGGAGAGCAGTACTTC
CSVDSSGIGEQYF
>TRBV24-1|-|TRBD2|TRBJ2-3
TGTGCCACCAGTGATTATTCTAGCGGGAGAACAGATACGCAGTATTTT
CATSDYSSGRTDTQYF
>TRBV19|-|TRBD1|TRBJ1-2
TGTGCCAGTAGTGAAATCGGAAAGGGGGCCTATGGCTACACCTTC
CASSEIGKGAYGYTF
>TRBV21-1|-|-|TRBJ1-1
TGTGCCAGCAGCAAAGGGGACAGGGCGACCTTGGTGACTGAAGCTTTCTTT
CASSKGDRATLVTEAFF
>TRBV18|-|-|TRBJ1-1
TGTGCCAGCTCACCTACCCCGGGGGGGGTCACTGAAGCTTTCTTT
CASSPTPGGVTEAFF
>TRBV18|-|-|TRBJ2-5
TGTGCCAGCTCACCAGCCCGGGGGGCTGAGACCCAGTACTTC
CASSPARGAETQYF
>TRBV6-5|-|TRBD2|TRBJ2-1
TGTGCCAGCAGTATGCTAGCGGGAAAGGGTGAGCAGTTCTTC
CASSMLAGKGEQFF
>TRBV5-4|-|-|TRBJ2-5
TGTGCCAGCAGCTTGGACCAGGCAGAGACCCAGTACTTC
CASSLDQAETQYF
>TRBV3-1/TRBV3-2|few|TRBD2|TRBJ2-5
TGTGCCAGCAGCCAAGATCGGCTAGCGGGATACCAAGAGACCCAGTACTTC
CASSQDRLAGYQETQYF
>TRBV11-2|-|TRBD2|TRBJ2-1
TGTGCCAGCAGCTCTGGACTAGCGGGAGTCTATGAGCAGTTCTTC
CASSSGLAGVYEQFF
>TRBV7-9|-|TRBD1|TRBJ1-1
TGTGCCAGCACGCGACAGGGCAACACTGAAGCTTTCTTT
CASTRQGNTEAFF
>TRBV3-1/TRBV3-2|once|-|TRBJ2-6
TGTGCCAGCAGCCAGTTCCCTGGCTCTGGGGCCAACGTCCTGATTTTC
CASSQFPGSGANVLIF
>TRBV18|few|-|TRBJ1-4
TGTGCCAGCTCACGAAGCACAGGATTAAATGAAAAACTGTTTTTT
CASSRSTGLNEKLFF
>TRBV19|-|-|TRBJ2-2
TGTGCCAGTAGTATAGGGGGCGGGATCAACACCGGGGAGCTGTTTTTT
CASSIGGGINTGELFF
>TRBV24-1|once|TRBD2|TRBJ2-1
TGTGCCACCAGTGATTTGGGGAAGCGGGAGATCCATGAGCAGTTCTTC
CATSDLGKREIHEQFF
>TRBV2|-|TRBD1|TRBJ1-2
TGTGCCAGCTCGGGACAGGGCTATGGCTACACCTTC
CASSGQGYGYTF
>TRBV18|-|TRBD1|TRBJ2-2
TGTGCCAGCTCACCACTTTCCGGGACAGGGGGCACCGGGGAGCTGTTTTTT
CASSPLSGTGGTGELFF
>TRBV19|-|-|TRBJ1-5
TGTGCCAGTAATAACAGGGCCAATCAGGCCCAGCATTTT
CASNNRANQAQHF
>TRBV27|-|-|TRBJ2-7
TGTGCCAGCAGGTCCGGGGCCTACGAGCAGTACTTC
CASRSGAYEQYF
>TRBV14|-|TRBD2|TRBJ2-3
TGTGCCAGCAGCGGACTAGCGGCTAGCACAGATACGCAGTATTTT
CASSGLAASTDTQYF
>TRBV11-2|once|TRBD2|TRBJ2-2
TGTGCCAGCAGACTAGCGGGAGTATCCACCGGGGAGCTGTTTTTT
CASRLAGVSTGELFF
>TRBV18|-|TRBD1|TRBJ2-1
TGTGCCAGCTCATCAACAGGGGAGCCCTACAATGAGCAGTTCTTC
CASSSTGEPYNEQFF
>TRBV7-9|-|TRBD1|TRBJ2-4
TGTGCCAGCAGCTTAGGACAGGGAGCCGTCCTAGCCAAAAACATTCAGTACTTC
CASSLGQGAVLAKNIQYF